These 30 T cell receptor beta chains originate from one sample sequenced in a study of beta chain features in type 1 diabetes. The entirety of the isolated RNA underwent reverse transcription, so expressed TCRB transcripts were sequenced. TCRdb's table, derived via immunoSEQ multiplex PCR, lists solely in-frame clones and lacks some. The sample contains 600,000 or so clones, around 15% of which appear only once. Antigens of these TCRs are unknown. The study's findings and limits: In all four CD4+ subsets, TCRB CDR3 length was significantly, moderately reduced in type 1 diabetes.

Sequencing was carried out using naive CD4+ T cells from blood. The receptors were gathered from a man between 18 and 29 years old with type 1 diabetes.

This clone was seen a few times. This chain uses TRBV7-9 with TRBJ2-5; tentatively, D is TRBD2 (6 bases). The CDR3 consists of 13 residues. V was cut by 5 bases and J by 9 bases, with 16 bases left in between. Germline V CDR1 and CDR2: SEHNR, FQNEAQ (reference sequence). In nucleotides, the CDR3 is TGTGCCAGCAGCCATCCGTCGGGAGTGGCCCAGTACTTC. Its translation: CASSHPSGVAQYF.

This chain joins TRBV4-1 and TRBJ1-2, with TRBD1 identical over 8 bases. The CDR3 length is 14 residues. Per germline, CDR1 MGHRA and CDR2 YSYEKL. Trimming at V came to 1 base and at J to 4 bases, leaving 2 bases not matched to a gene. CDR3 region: CASSQADRAYGYTF. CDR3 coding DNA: TGCGCCAGCAGCCAAGCGGACAGGGCCTATGGCTACACCTTC.

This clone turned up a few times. In nucleotides, the CDR3 is TGCGCCAGCAGCCAAGTATTAGGACAGGGCAACACTGAAGCTTTCTTT. It is translated as CASSQVLGQGNTEAFF. The chain links TRBV4-3 to TRBJ1-1, with 8 bases matching TRBD1. The germline V gene has CDR1 LGHNA and CDR2 YSLEER. This CDR3 comprises 16 residues. V trimming: 1 base; J trimming: 2 bases; junction bases outside the gene matches: 6.

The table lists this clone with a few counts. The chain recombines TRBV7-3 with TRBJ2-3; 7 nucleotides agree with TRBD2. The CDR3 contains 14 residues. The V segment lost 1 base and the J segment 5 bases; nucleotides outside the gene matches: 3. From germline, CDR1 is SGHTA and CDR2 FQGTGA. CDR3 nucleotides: TGTGCCAGCAGCTTAAATTCGGGAGGAGATACGCAGTATTTT. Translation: CASSLNSGGDTQYF.

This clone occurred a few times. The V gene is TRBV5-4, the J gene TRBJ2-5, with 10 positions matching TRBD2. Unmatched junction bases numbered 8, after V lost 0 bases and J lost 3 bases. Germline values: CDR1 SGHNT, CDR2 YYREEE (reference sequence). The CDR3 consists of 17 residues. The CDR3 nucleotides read TGTGCCAGCAGCTTGGCCGTCGGACTAGCGGCTGAAGAGACCCAGTACTTC. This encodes CASSLAVGLAAEETQYF. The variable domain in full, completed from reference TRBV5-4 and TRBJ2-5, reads ETGVTQSPTHLIKTRGQQVTLRCSSQSGHNTVSWYQQALGQGPQFIFQYYREEENGRGNFPPRFSGLQFPNYSSELNVNALELDDSALYLCASSLAVGLAAEETQYFGPGTRLLVL.

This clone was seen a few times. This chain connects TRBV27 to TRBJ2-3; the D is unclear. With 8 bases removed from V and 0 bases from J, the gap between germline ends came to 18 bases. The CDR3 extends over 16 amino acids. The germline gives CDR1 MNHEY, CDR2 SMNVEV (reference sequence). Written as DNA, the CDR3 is TGTGCCAGCGGGCCCCTAGAACGACTGAGCACAGATACGCAGTATTTT. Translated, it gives CASGPLERLSTDTQYF.

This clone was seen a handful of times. The CDR3 sequence is CSCEGNYGYTF. Written as DNA, the CDR3 is TGCAGCTGCGAGGGAAACTATGGCTACACCTTC. The chain recombines TRBV29-1 with TRBJ1-2, with D uncertain. V lost 8 bases to trimming and J lost 2 bases, with 9 bases between them. Germline V lookup: CDR1 SQVTM, CDR2 ANQGSEA. The CDR3 is 11 residues long.

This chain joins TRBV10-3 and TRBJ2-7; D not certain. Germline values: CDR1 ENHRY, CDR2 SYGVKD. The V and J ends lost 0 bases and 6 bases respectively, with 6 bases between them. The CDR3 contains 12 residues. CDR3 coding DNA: TGTGCCATCAGTGAGTCGGTTTCCGAGCAGTACTTC. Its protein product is CAISESVSEQYF.

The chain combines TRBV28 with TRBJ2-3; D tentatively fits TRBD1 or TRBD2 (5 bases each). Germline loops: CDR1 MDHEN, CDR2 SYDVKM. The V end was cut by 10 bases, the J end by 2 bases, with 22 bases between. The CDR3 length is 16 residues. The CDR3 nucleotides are TGTGCCACAAGGGGCCCAAAAGAGGGCCACACAGATACGCAGTATTTT. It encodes CATRGPKEGHTDTQYF.

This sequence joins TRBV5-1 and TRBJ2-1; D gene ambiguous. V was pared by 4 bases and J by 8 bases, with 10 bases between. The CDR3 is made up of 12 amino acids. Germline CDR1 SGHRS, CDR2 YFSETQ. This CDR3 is CASSPVGDEQFF. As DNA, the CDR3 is TGCGCCAGCAGCCCGGTAGGCGATGAGCAGTTCTTC.

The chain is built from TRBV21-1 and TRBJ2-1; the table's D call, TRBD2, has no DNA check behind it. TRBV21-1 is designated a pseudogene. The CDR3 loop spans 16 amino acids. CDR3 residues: CASSLGLAGGYNEQFF. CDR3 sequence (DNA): TGTGCCAGCAGCCTAGGACTAGCGGGGGGATACAATGAGCAGTTCTTC.

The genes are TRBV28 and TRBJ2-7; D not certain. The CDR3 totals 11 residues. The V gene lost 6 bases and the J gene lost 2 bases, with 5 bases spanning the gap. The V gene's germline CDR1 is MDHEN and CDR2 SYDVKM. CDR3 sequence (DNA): TGTGCCAGCAGGGGGACCTACGAGCAGTACTTC. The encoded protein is CASRGTYEQYF.

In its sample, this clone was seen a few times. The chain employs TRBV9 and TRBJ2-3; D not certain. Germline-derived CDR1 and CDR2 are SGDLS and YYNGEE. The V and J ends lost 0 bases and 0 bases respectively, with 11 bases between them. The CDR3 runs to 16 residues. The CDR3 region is CASSVVGGPSTDTQYF. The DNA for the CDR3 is TGTGCCAGCAGCGTAGTCGGCGGTCCTAGCACAGATACGCAGTATTTT.

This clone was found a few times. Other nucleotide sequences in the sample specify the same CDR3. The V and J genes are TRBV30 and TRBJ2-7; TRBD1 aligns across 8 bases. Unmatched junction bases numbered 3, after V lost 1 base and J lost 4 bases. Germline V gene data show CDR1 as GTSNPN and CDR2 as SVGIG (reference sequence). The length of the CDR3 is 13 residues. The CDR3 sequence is CAWSGQGSYEQYF. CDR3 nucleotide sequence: TGTGCCTGGAGTGGACAGGGGAGTTACGAGCAGTACTTC.

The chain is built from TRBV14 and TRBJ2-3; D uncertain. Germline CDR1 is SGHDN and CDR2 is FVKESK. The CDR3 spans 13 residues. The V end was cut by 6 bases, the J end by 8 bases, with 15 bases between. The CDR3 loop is CASSPSSRTTQYF. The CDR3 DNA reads TGTGCCAGCAGTCCGTCATCTAGGACTACGCAGTATTTT.

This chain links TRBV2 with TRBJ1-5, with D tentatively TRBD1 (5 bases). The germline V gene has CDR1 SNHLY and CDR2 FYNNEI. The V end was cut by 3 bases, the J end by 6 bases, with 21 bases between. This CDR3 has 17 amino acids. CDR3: CASSDDAAGTTIQPQHF. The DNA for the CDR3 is TGTGCCAGCAGTGATGACGCGGCAGGGACCACTATTCAGCCCCAGCATTTT.

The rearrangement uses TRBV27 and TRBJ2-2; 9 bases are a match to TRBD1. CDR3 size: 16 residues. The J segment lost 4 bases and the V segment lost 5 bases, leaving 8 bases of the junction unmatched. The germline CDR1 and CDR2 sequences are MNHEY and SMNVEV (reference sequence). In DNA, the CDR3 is TGTGCCAGCAGTCCGGGGACAGGGTGGGCCACCGGGGAGCTGTTTTTT. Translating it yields CASSPGTGWATGELFF.

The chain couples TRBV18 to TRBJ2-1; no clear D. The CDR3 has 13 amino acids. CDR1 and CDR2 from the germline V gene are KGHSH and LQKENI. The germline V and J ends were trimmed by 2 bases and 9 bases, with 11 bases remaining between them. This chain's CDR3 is CASSPGVDGEQFF. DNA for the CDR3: TGTGCCAGCTCACCAGGTGTAGATGGTGAGCAGTTCTTC.

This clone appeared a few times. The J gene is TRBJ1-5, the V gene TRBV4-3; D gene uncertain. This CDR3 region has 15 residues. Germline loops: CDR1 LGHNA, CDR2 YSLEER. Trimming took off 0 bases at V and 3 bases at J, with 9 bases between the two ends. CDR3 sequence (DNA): TGCGCCAGCAGCCAAGATTTCGTCATCAATCAGCCCCAGCATTTT. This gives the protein CASSQDFVINQPQHF.

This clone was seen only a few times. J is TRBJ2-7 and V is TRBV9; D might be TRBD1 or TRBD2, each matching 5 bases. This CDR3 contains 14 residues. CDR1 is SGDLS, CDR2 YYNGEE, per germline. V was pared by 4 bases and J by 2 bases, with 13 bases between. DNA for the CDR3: TGTGCCAGCAGCCCCGAGGGGATTGCCTACGAGCAGTACTTC. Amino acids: CASSPEGIAYEQYF. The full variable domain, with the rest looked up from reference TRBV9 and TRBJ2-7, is DSGVTQTPKHLITATGQRVTLRCSPRSGDLSVYWYQQSLDQGLQFLIQYYNGEERAKGNILERFSAQQFPDLHSELNLSSLELGDSALYFCASSPEGIAYEQYFGPGTRLTVT.

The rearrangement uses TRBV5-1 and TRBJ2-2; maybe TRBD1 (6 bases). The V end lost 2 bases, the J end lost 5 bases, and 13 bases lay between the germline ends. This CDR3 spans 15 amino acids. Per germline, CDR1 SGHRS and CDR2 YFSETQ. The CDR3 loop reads CASSLLGQETGELFF. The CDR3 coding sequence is TGCGCCAGCAGCTTATTGGGACAAGAGACCGGGGAGCTGTTTTTT. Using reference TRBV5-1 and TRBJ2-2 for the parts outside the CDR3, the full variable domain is KAGVTQTPRYLIKTRGQQVTLSCSPISGHRSVSWYQQTPGQGLQFLFEYFSETQRNKGNFPGRFSGRQFSNSRSEMNVSTLELGDSALYLCASSLLGQETGELFFGEGSRLTVL.

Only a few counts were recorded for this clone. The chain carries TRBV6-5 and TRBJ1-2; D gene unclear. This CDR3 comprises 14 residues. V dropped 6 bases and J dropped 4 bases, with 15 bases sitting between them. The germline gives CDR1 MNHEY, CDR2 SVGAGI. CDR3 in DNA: TGTGCCAGCAGCCCACTATCCTTTAGCTATGGCTACACCTTC. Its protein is CASSPLSFSYGYTF.

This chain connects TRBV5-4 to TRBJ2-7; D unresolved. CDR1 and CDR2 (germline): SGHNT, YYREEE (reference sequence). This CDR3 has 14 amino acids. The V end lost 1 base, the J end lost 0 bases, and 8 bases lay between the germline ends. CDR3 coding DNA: TGTGCCAGCAGCTTGCAACACCTCTCCTACGAGCAGTACTTC. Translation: CASSLQHLSYEQYF. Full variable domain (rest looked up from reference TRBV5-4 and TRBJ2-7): ETGVTQSPTHLIKTRGQQVTLRCSSQSGHNTVSWYQQALGQGPQFIFQYYREEENGRGNFPPRFSGLQFPNYSSELNVNALELDDSALYLCASSLQHLSYEQYFGPGTRLTVT.

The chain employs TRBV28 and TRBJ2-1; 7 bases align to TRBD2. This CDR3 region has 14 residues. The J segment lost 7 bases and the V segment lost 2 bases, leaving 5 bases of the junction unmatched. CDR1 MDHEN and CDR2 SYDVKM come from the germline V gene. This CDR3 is CASSLPSGGNEQFF. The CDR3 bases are TGTGCCAGCAGTTTACCTTCCGGGGGGAATGAGCAGTTCTTC.

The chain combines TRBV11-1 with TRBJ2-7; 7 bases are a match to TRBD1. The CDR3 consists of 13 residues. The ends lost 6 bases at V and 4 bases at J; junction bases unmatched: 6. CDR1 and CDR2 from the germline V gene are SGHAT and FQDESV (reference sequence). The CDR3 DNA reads TGTGCCAGCAGTCCAACAGGGGCGTACGAGCAGTACTTC. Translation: CASSPTGAYEQYF.

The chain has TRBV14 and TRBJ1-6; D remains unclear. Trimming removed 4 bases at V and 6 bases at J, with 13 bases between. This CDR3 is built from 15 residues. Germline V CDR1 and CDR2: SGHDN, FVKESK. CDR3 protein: CASSRSTVGNSPLHF. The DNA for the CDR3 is TGTGCCAGCAGCCGGAGCACGGTGGGTAATTCACCCCTCCACTTT.

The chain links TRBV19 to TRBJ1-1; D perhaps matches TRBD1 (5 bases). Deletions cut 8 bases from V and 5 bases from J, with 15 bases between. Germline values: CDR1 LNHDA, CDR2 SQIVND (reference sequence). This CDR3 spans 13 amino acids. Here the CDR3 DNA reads TGTGCCAGTGCGAGGGGCCCTGAGACTGAAGCTTTCTTT. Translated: CASARGPETEAFF.

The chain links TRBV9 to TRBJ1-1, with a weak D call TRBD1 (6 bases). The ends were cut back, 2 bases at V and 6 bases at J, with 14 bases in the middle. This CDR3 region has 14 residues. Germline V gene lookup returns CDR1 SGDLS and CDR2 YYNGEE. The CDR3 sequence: CASSVTGANPEAFF. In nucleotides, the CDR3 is TGTGCCAGCAGCGTTACGGGGGCTAACCCTGAAGCTTTCTTT.

CDR3 bases: TGTGCCAGCAGTGAAATCCGGCCCCAAGAGACCCAGTACTTC. This translates into CASSEIRPQETQYF. The genes are TRBV25-1 and TRBJ2-5; D is unclear. The CDR3 spans 14 residues. Trimming stripped 2 bases from V and 1 base from J, with 8 bases between. Germline V gene data show CDR1 as MGHDK and CDR2 as SYGVNS.

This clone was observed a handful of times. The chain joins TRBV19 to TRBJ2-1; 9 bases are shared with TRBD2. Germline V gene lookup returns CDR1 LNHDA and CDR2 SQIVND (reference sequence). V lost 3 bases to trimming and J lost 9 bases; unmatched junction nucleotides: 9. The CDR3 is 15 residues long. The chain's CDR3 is CASSMRVAGVGEQFF. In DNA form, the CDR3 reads TGTGCCAGTAGTATGAGGGTAGCGGGAGTTGGTGAGCAGTTCTTC.